This T cell receptor beta chain was recorded in a study of technical replicates of blood from several donors. There are 16 residues in the CDR3. The germline gives CDR1 MNHNS, CDR2 SASEGT. The table came from immunoSEQ multiplex PCR; TCRdb's copy has only in-frame clones and leaves some out. The sample shows 75,000 to 95,000 clones, just under 95% of them seen only once. A remark on this clone: At one boundary the junction diverges from the germline segment, which might be a read error.

The sequence was obtained from a human donor in good health. The sequencing sample was made of T cells isolated from PBMCs. The rearrangement uses TRBV6-1 and TRBJ2-7, with D possibly TRBD1 on 5 matching bases. This CDR3 is CASSGVSTAQSSEQYF. The DNA for the CDR3 is TGTGCCAGCAGTGGAGTGTCGACAGCTCAATCCTCCGAGCAGTACTTC.